The clone carrying this TCR beta chain was found many times. Its specificity is unknown. The read halts 3 residues ahead of the CDR3 end, with the missing end drawn from the germline J gene. This specimen belongs to a study of T cell clonality in common variable immunodeficiency. Notes on the study in general: Fewer TCRbeta clones were shared among CVID subjects than controls.

Heparinized whole blood, roughly 4.5 to 9 ml, came from each donor. Germline CDR1 and CDR2: SGHNT and YENEEA. Trimming removed 5 bases from V and 3 bases from J, with 10 bases in between. The CDR3 has 13 amino acids. Sequenced by immunoSEQ multiplex PCR; TCRdb stores in-frame clones only, minus some. The sample gives around 32,000 clones, none seen only once, and the top ten clones hold 4% to 5.5%. The sequence was obtained from a person aged 18 to 70 in good health. The chain links TRBV11-3 to TRBJ1-2; D is unclear. The sample comprised peripheral blood mononuclear cells. CDR3 sequence reads: CASSPRVDYGYTF. The DNA read from the CDR3 is TGTGCCAGCAGCCCCCGGGTCGACTATGGC.